This T cell receptor beta chain was captured in a study of T cell repertoires in cytomegalovirus infection. This clonotype has a count of ten or more. Its target is unknown. MiXCR, applied by TCRdb to the reads, yields one record per CDR3 protein. The repertoire holds 500,000 to 600,000 distinct CDR3 sequences, approximately 16% seen once, with 20% to 30% in the top ten. The V gene lost 10 bases and the J gene lost 2 bases, with 11 bases spanning the gap. There are 12 residues in the CDR3. Germline CDR1 is SEHNR and CDR2 is FQNEAQ (reference sequence). Study-wide results and caveats: HLA-C-restricted CMV clonotypes gave the most frequent clonotype in two of eight donors.

The source of this sequence is a human donor in good health (CMV status not recorded). Some clones in this sample may be carry-over from other donors' samples. This rearrangement joins TRBV7-9 to TRBJ2-5; D is unclear. Sequences were obtained from CD8+ T cells from PBMCs. The CDR3: CAIPTEQETQYF. For the CDR3, the DNA is TGTGCCATCCCAACAGAGCAAGAGACCCAGTACTTC.